The clone carrying this T cell receptor beta chain has at least ten counts. Its specificity is not known. Deletions cut 6 bases from V and 9 bases from J, with 12 bases between. Looked up from germline, CDR1 is MNHEY and CDR2 is SVGEGT. This CDR3 comprises 11 residues. The data stem from a study of T cells after yellow fever vaccination. Findings and caveats of the study: Though it reached lower strength, the secondary response hit its peak faster, day 5 versus 15. After the booster, 96% of CD4 and around nine tenths of CD8 primary-response clones were re-detected.

The study made its TCR cDNA through 5'RACE template switching. That step introduced a universal primer site along with UMIs. In TCRdb, the 5' RACE reads were re-called with MiXCR into one record per CDR3 protein. Of under 150,000 distinct CDR3 sequences listed, 7% to 9% are singletons. The sample was CD4+ T cells sorted from PBMCs, taken 5 days after the yellow fever booster vaccination. V is TRBV6-2 or TRBV6-3 and J is TRBJ2-7, with D perhaps being TRBD1 or TRBD2 (5 bases each). The receptor was isolated from a man aged 25 to 40 who received the YFV17D yellow fever vaccine. The CDR3 sequence: CASSSRGRQYF. CDR3 nucleotides: TGTGCCAGCAGCTCCCGGGGCCGGCAGTACTTC.